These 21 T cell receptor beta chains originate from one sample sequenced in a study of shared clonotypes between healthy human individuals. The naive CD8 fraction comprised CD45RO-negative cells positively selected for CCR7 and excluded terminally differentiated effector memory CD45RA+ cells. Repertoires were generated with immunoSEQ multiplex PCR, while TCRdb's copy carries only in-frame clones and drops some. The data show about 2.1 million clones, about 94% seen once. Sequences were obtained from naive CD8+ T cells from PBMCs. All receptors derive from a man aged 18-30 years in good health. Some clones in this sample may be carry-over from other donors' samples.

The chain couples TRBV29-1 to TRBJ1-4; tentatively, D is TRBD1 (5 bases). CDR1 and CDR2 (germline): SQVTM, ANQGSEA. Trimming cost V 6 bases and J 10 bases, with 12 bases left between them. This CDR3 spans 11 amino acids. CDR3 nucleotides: TGCAGCGTGGGGGTGGGGGTAAAACTGTTTTTT. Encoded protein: CSVGVGVKLFF.

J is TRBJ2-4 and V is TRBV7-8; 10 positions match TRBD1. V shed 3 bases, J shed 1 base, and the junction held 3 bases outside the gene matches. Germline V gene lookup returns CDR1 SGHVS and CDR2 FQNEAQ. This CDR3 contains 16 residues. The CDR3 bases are TGTGCCAGCAGCTTCCCGGGACAGGGGGCCAAAAACATTCAGTACTTC. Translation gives CASSFPGQGAKNIQYF.

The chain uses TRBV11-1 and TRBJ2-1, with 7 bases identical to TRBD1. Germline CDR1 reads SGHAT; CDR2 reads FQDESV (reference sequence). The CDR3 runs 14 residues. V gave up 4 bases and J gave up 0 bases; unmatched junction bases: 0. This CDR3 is CASSWDSSYNEQFF. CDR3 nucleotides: TGTGCCAGCAGCTGGGACAGCTCCTACAATGAGCAGTTCTTC.

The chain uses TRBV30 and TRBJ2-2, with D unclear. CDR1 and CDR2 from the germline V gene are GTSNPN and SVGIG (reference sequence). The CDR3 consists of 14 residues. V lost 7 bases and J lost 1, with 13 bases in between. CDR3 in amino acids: CAFLGSRNTGELFF. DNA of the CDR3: TGTGCCTTTTTGGGCTCCAGGAACACCGGGGAGCTGTTTTTT.

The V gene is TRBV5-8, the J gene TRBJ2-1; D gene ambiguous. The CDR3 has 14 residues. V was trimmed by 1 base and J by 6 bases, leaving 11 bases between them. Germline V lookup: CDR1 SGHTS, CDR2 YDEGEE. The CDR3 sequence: CASSLSQEINEQFF. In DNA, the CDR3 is TGTGCCAGCAGCTTGAGTCAGGAGATCAATGAGCAGTTCTTC.

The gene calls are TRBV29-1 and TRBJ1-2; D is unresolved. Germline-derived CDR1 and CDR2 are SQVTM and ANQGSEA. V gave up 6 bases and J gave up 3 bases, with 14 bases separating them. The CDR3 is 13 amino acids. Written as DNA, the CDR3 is TGCAGCGTGAAATCCTCAAGGTACTATGGCTACACCTTC. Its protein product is CSVKSSRYYGYTF. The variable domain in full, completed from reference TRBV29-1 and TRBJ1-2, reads SAVISQKPSRDICQRGTSLTIQCQVDSQVTMMFWYRQQPGQSLTLIATANQGSEATYESGFVIDKFPISRPNLTFSTLTVSNMSPEDSSIYLCSVKSSRYYGYTFGSGTRLTVV.

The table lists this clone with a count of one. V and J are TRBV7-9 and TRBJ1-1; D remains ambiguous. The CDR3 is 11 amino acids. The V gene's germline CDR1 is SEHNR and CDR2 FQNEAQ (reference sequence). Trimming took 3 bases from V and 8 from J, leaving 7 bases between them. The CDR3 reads CASSFLQEAFF. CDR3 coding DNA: TGTGCCAGCAGCTTCTTACAAGAAGCTTTCTTT. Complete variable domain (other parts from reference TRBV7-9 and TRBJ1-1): DTGVSQNPRHKITKRGQNVTFRCDPISEHNRLYWYRQTLGQGPEFLTYFQNEAQLEKSRLLSDRFSAERPKGSFSTLEIQRTEQGDSAMYLCASSFLQEAFFGQGTRLTVV.

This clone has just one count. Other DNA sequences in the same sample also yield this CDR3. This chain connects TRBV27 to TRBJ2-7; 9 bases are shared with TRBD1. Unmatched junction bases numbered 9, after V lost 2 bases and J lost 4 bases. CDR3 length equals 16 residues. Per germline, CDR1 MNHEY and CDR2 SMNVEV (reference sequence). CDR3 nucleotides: TGTGCCAGCAGTTTAGCCCCCGGGACAGGGACGTACGAGCAGTACTTC. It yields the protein CASSLAPGTGTYEQYF.

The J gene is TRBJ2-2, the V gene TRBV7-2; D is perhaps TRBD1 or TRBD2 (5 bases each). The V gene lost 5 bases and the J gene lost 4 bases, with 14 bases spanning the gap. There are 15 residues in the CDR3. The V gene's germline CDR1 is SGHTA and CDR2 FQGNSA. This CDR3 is CASSLGPLGTGELFF. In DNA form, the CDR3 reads TGTGCCAGCAGCCTGGGACCCCTGGGCACCGGGGAGCTGTTTTTT.

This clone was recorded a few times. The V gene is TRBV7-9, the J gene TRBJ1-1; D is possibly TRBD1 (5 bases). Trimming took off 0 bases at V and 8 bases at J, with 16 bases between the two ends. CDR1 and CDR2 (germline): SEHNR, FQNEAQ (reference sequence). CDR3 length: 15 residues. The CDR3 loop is CASSLALTDGTEAFF. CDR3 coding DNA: TGTGCCAGCAGCTTAGCGCTAACTGATGGGACGGAAGCTTTCTTT.

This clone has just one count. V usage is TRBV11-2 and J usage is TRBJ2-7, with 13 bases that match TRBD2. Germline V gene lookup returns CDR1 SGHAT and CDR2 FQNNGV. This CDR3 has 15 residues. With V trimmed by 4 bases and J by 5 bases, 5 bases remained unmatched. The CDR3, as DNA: TGTGCCAGCAGCTCTGTCGGACTAGCGGGAGACGAGCAGTACTTC. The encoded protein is CASSSVGLAGDEQYF.

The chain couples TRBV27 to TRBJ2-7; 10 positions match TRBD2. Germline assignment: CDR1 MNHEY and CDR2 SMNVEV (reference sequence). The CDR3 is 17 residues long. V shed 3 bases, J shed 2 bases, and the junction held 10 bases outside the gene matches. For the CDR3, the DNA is TGTGCCAGCAGTTTGGGACACCGGACTAGCGGTCCCTACGAGCAGTACTTC. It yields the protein CASSLGHRTSGPYEQYF.

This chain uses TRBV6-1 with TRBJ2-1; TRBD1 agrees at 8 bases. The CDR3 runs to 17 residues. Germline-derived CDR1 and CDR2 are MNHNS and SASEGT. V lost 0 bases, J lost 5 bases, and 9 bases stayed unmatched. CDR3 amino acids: CASSEALLGQGDNEQFF. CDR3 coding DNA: TGTGCCAGCAGTGAAGCGCTTCTCGGACAGGGCGACAATGAGCAGTTCTTC.

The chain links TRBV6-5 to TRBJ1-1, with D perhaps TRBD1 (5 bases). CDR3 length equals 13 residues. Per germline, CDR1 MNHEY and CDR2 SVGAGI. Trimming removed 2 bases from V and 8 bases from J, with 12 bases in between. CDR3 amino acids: CASSYDGAAEAFF. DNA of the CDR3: TGTGCCAGCAGTTACGATGGGGCGGCGGAAGCTTTCTTT.

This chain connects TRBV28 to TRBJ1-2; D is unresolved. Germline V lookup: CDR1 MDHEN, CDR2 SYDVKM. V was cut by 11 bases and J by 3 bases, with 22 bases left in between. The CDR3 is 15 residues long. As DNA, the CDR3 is TGTGCCGGCAACCTTCACTCGGCCGCTTACTATGGCTACACCTTC. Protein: CAGNLHSAAYYGYTF.

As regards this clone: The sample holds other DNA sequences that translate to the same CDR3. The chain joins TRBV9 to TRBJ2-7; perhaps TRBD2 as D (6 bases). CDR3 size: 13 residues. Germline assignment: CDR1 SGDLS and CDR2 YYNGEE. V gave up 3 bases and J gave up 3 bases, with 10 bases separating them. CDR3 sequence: CASSAGTRYEQYF. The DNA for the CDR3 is TGTGCCAGCAGCGCCGGGACTCGCTACGAGCAGTACTTC.

The CDR3 nucleotides are TGTGCCAGCAGCTTAATGGGTCCGACGGGGAACACTGAAGCTTTCTTT. This codes for CASSLMGPTGNTEAFF. The rearrangement uses TRBV7-6 and TRBJ1-1; the D is unclear. The CDR3 is 16 residues long. Germline lookup yields CDR1 SGHVS and CDR2 FNYEAQ. V dropped 2 bases and J dropped 1 base, with 14 bases sitting between them.

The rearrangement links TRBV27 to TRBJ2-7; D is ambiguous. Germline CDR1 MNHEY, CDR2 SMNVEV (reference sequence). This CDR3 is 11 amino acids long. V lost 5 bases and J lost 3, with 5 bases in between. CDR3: CASSVNYEQYF. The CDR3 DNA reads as TGTGCCAGCAGTGTGAACTACGAGCAGTACTTC.

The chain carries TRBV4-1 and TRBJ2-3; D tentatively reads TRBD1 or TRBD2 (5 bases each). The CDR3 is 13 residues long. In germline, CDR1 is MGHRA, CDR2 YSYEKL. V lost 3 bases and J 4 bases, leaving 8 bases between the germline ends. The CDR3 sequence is CASSQRGSDTQYF. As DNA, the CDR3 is TGCGCCAGCAGCCAGAGGGGTTCAGATACGCAGTATTTT.

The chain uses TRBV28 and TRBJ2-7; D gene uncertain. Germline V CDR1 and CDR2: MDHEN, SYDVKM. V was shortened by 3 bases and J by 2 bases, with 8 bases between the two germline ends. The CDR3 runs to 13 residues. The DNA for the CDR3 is TGTGCCAGCAGTTTCATCAGTACCTACGAGCAGTACTTC. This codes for CASSFISTYEQYF.

CDR3 sequence (DNA): TGTGCCAGCAGCGGGGGGAGGACAGGGTACGACGAGCAGTACTTC. Amino acids: CASSGGRTGYDEQYF. This rearrangement joins TRBV9 to TRBJ2-7, with 8 nucleotides matching TRBD1. The CDR3 has 15 residues. Germline loops: CDR1 SGDLS, CDR2 YYNGEE. Trimming removed 3 bases from V and 5 bases from J; junction bases left unmatched: 10.